This note documents a single T cell receptor beta chain sequence. Antigen specificity is unknown. Germline CDR1 reads SSHAT; CDR2 reads FNYEAQ (reference sequence). This CDR3 region has 14 residues. Trimming took off 5 bases at V and 5 bases at J, with 16 bases between the two ends. Deep-level running was used for the assay. Clones were sequenced by immunoSEQ multiplex PCR, and TCRdb holds only the in-frame ones, with some missing. Among 600,000 to 700,000 clones listed, 60% to 75% were seen once. The data were taken from a study of shared clonotypes between healthy human individuals. Study-wide points: Only blood was sampled, and tissue TCR repertoires likely differ from blood ones.

The source is a woman younger than 45 in good health. The chain joins TRBV7-7 to TRBJ2-7; D is ambiguous. Sequences were obtained from memory CD4+ T cells sorted from blood. Subset: CD45RA-negative fraction. DNA for the CDR3: TGTGCCAGCAGCCCATCCCTGGGCTTAGACGAGCAGTACTTC. Residues: CASSPSLGLDEQYF.